Shown below are 22 T cell receptor beta chains from a single sample sequenced in a study of T cell responses to AZD1222 COVID-19 vaccine. Sequencing used immunoSEQ multiplex PCR; TCRdb keeps in-frame clones, though not all of them. The sample lists roughly 160,000 clones; about 91% were seen once. The sample consisted of peripheral blood, taken 28 days after the second AZD1222 dose. These receptors were taken from an adult who received the AZD1222 COVID-19 vaccine.

The chain has TRBV4-2 and TRBJ2-7; tentative D call: TRBD1 (6 bases). Germline assignment: CDR1 LGHNA and CDR2 YNFKEQ. Trimming removed 4 bases from V and 0 bases from J, with 16 bases in between. CDR3 length: 16 amino acids. The CDR3 region is CASSPNYRESSYEQYF. The DNA of the CDR3 is TGTGCCAGCAGCCCGAACTACAGGGAGAGCTCCTACGAGCAGTACTTC.

The chain combines TRBV30 with TRBJ1-4; D unresolved. V was cut by 8 bases and J by 4 bases, with 23 bases left in between. The CDR3 is 16 amino acids. Germline V CDR1 and CDR2: GTSNPN, SVGIG (reference sequence). Here the CDR3 DNA reads TGTGCCGGTCGGACGCCGAGTTACGGGGTTAATGAAAAACTGTTTTTT. Translation gives CAGRTPSYGVNEKLFF.

J is TRBJ1-3 and V is TRBV7-2; 8 nucleotides line up with TRBD1. In germline, CDR1 is SGHTA, CDR2 FQGNSA. Trimming removed 5 bases from V and 7 bases from J; junction bases left unmatched: 7. CDR3 size: 14 residues. The CDR3 spells CASSTRQGRNTIYF. In DNA form, the CDR3 reads TGTGCCAGCAGCACCCGACAGGGGCGGAACACCATATATTTT.

V is TRBV6-5 and J is TRBJ1-2; D ambiguous. Germline loops: CDR1 MNHEY, CDR2 SVGAGI. V gave up 11 bases and J gave up 7 bases, with 23 bases separating them. The CDR3 is made up of 14 amino acids. The DNA for the CDR3 is TGTGCCGCCGGGGAGGGCCTTCCTTCGGGTGGCTACACCTTC. Its protein product is CAAGEGLPSGGYTF.

CDR3 sequence reads: CASSREYRAAGNTIYF. DNA of the CDR3: TGTGCCAGCAGCCGAGAATACAGGGCGGCTGGAAACACCATATATTTT. V and J are TRBV14 and TRBJ1-3, with TRBD1 as a possible D gene (6 bases). Per germline, CDR1 SGHDN and CDR2 FVKESK. Trimming cost V 4 bases and J 2 bases, with 15 bases left between them. The CDR3 has 16 amino acids.

The chain employs TRBV5-6 and TRBJ1-2, with D perhaps TRBD1 (5 bases). Germline V gives CDR1 SGHDT, CDR2 YYEEEE. V was clipped by 4 bases and J by 3 bases, with 10 bases between them. The CDR3 runs to 13 residues. The CDR3, as DNA: TGTGCCAGCAGCCAGGGAGGGTACTATGGCTACACCTTC. Translated: CASSQGGYYGYTF.

In its sample, this clone was seen once. The chain uses TRBV7-9 and TRBJ1-2; TRBD1 aligns across 10 bases. J gave up 7 bases and V 7 bases, and 9 bases lay outside the gene matches. Germline CDR1 SEHNR, CDR2 FQNEAQ (reference sequence). The length of the CDR3 is 14 residues. The CDR3 sequence is CASITDRGPAGYTF. The DNA of the CDR3 is TGTGCCAGCATAACAGACAGGGGGCCGGCTGGCTACACCTTC.

The chain combines TRBV25-1 with TRBJ2-7; no reliable D call. Germline loops: CDR1 MGHDK, CDR2 SYGVNS. The CDR3 is made up of 13 amino acids. Trimming cost V 2 bases and J 1 base, with 6 bases left between them. The CDR3 coding sequence is TGTGCCAGCAGTGAAACCACGTCCTACGAGCAGTACTTC. It codes for CASSETTSYEQYF.

V gene TRBV28 combines with J gene TRBJ2-6; no definite D call. CDR3 length equals 14 residues. Deletions cut 7 bases from V and 0 bases from J, with 7 bases between. Germline CDR1 reads MDHEN; CDR2 reads SYDVKM. CDR3 sequence reads: CASTEDSGANVLTF. The CDR3, as DNA: TGTGCCAGCACAGAGGACTCTGGGGCCAACGTCCTGACTTTC.

V usage is TRBV9 and J usage is TRBJ2-7, with 9 bases aligning to TRBD1. The CDR3 runs to 13 residues. In germline, CDR1 is SGDLS, CDR2 YYNGEE. V lost 3 bases and J lost 9; bases outside the gene matches: 7. The CDR3 protein is CASSAGTGSGQYF. CDR3 DNA: TGTGCCAGCAGCGCGGGGACAGGGAGCGGGCAGTACTTC.

This chain links TRBV30 with TRBJ1-1; the D is unclear. V was shortened by 4 bases and J by 3 bases, with 9 bases between the two germline ends. The CDR3 is made up of 12 amino acids. Germline values: CDR1 GTSNPN, CDR2 SVGIG (reference sequence). The CDR3 protein is CAWTFQYTEAFF. CDR3 coding DNA: TGTGCCTGGACTTTTCAGTACACTGAAGCTTTCTTT.

The CDR3 here is CASSLAGTGWQPQHF. DNA of the CDR3: TGTGCCAGCAGCTTGGCCGGGACAGGGTGGCAGCCCCAGCATTTT. The V and J genes are TRBV5-6 and TRBJ1-5; 9 nucleotides align to TRBD1. The CDR3 length is 15 residues. V lost 0 bases to trimming and J lost 7 bases; unmatched junction nucleotides: 5. CDR1 and CDR2 (germline): SGHDT, YYEEEE.

The sample holds many counts of this clone. The V call is TRBV20-1, the J call TRBJ2-7; TRBD1 is a possible D gene (5 bases). Germline CDR1 and CDR2: DFQATT and SNEGSKA (reference sequence). Trimming cost V 3 bases and J 3 bases, with 12 bases left between them. CDR3 length: 13 residues. The CDR3 protein is CSASGDSFYEQYF. The CDR3 nucleotides are TGCAGTGCTAGTGGCGACAGTTTCTACGAGCAGTACTTC.

As for this clone: The sample contains more than one DNA sequence encoding this CDR3. The chain carries TRBV27 and TRBJ1-6; the match to TRBD1 covers 7 bases. Trimming at V came to 5 bases and at J to 4 bases, leaving 5 bases not matched to a gene. The CDR3 totals 15 residues. Germline lookup yields CDR1 MNHEY and CDR2 SMNVEV (reference sequence). This CDR3 reads CASSQGTVYNSPLHF. The CDR3 DNA reads as TGTGCCAGCAGTCAGGGGACAGTTTATAATTCACCCCTCCACTTT.

The genes are TRBV28 and TRBJ1-3, with D possibly being TRBD1 (5 bases). This CDR3 has 14 residues. CDR1 is MDHEN and CDR2 is SYDVKM in the germline V gene. V was pared by 5 bases and J by 4 bases, with 12 bases between. The CDR3 sequence: CASSGRRGGNTIYF. CDR3 nucleotide sequence: TGTGCCAGCAGTGGGAGACGGGGCGGAAACACCATATATTTT.

V gene TRBV6-5 combines with J gene TRBJ2-4; 7 positions match TRBD1. CDR1 is MNHEY, CDR2 SVGAGI, per germline. J was trimmed by 7 bases and V by 6 bases; bases with no gene match: 12. The CDR3 is made up of 15 amino acids. CDR3 sequence reads: CASRLDRATMNIQYF. CDR3 coding DNA: TGTGCCAGCAGACTCGACAGGGCCACCATGAACATTCAGTACTTC.

This chain uses TRBV18 with TRBJ1-5; the match to TRBD1 covers 9 bases. The germline gives CDR1 KGHSH, CDR2 LQKENI. This CDR3 has 15 amino acids. The junction had 6 bases not matched to a gene; V was cut back by 3 bases and J by 6 bases. The CDR3 DNA reads TGTGCCAGCTCACCGCCGGGACAGGGCACTCAGCCCCAGCATTTT. Protein sequence: CASSPPGQGTQPQHF.

The chain carries TRBV5-6 and TRBJ2-2; 7 bases align to TRBD1. The CDR3 loop spans 14 amino acids. Trimming at V came to 7 bases and at J to 5 bases, leaving 8 bases not matched to a gene. CDR1 is SGHDT and CDR2 is YYEEEE in the germline V gene. CDR3: CASYPGGWTGELFF. In DNA form, the CDR3 reads TGTGCCAGCTACCCAGGGGGTTGGACCGGGGAGCTGTTTTTT.

This clone showed up just once. This chain links TRBV5-1 with TRBJ1-1; TRBD1 might be the D (5 bases). The CDR3 length is 12 residues. V dropped 4 bases and J dropped 7 bases, with 11 bases sitting between them. Germline V gene lookup returns CDR1 SGHRS and CDR2 YFSETQ. The CDR3 DNA follows: TGCGCCAGCAGCCCGCAGCAGGGTGAAGCTTTCTTT. Protein: CASSPQQGEAFF.

V gene TRBV4-1 combines with J gene TRBJ2-1, with D unresolved. Germline V gene data show CDR1 as MGHRA and CDR2 as YSYEKL. V was pared by 1 base and J by 5 bases, with 9 bases between. This CDR3 spans 14 amino acids. The CDR3 coding sequence is TGCGCCAGCAGCCAAGTATCCATCGACAATGAGCAGTTCTTC. Translated, it gives CASSQVSIDNEQFF.

The chain uses TRBV4-2 and TRBJ1-1; 7 bases map to TRBD1. This CDR3 spans 15 amino acids. V trimming: 1 base; J trimming: 0 bases; junction bases outside the gene matches: 2. Germline V CDR1 and CDR2: LGHNA, YNFKEQ. CDR3 nucleotide sequence: TGTGCCAGCAGCCAAGGACAGGGAGTGAACACTGAAGCTTTCTTT. Its protein product is CASSQGQGVNTEAFF.

This chain joins TRBV5-1 and TRBJ1-1; possible D gene TRBD1, 5 bases. The CDR3 has 14 amino acids. Between the trimmed V and J ends, which lost 4 bases and 0 bases, there was a span of 10 bases. Germline V lookup: CDR1 SGHRS, CDR2 YFSETQ. CDR3 sequence reads: CASSTVGLNTEAFF. CDR3 nucleotide sequence: TGCGCCAGCAGCACAGTGGGGCTGAACACTGAAGCTTTCTTT.